These T cell receptor beta chains were read from a single sample in a study of early stage breast cancer tumors. TCRdb keeps only in-frame clones here, not all; method: immunoSEQ multiplex PCR. Among some 58,000 clones, about 83% were seen once, and the ten largest hold more than 3%. Material: blood. These receptor sequences come from a person aged 25 to 45 with breast cancer. Both conserved end residues are part of each CDR3. The D gene is left open where the match is weak. Only some rows state a clone size, as once, few, many or a class for expanded clones.

TRBD1	TRBV19	-	TRBJ1-2	TGTGCCAGTAGTGGTGAAGCGACAGGGAGCTATGGCTACACCTTC	CASSGEATGSYGYTF
-	TRBV2	-	TRBJ2-7	TGTGCCAGCAAAAACAGGGCCACTGCTTACGAGCAGTACTTC	CASKNRATAYEQYF
-	TRBV4-1	-	TRBJ1-2	TGCGCCAGCACTGCGAGCGACTATGGCTACACCTTC	CASTASDYGYTF
-	TRBV5-8	-	TRBJ2-1	TGTGCCAGCAGCTTGGGTACTAGCACGAGCAATGAGCAGTTCTTC	CASSLGTSTSNEQFF
-	TRBV29-1	-	TRBJ1-2	TGCAGCGTTGCTCCAGGGGGCTACACCTTC	CSVAPGGYTF
-	TRBV9	-	TRBJ1-3	TGTGCCAGCAGCGTAGGAGGCAGGGGAGATGGAAACACCATATATTTT	CASSVGGRGDGNTIYF
TRBD1	TRBV19	-	TRBJ1-1	TGTGCCAGTAGTACTCAGGGGGGAACTGAAGCTTTCTTT	CASSTQGGTEAFF
-	TRBV6-5	once	TRBJ2-5	TGTGCCAGCAGCCCAGACAACGGATACCAAGAGACCCAGTACTTC	CASSPDNGYQETQYF
TRBD1	TRBV6-5	-	TRBJ2-7	TGTGCCAGCAGTAGAACAGGGGGCGTATTCTACGAGCAGTACTTC	CASSRTGGVFYEQYF
TRBD2	TRBV5-1	-	TRBJ2-1	TGCGCCAGCAGCCGAGGGCTAGCGGGAGGCTCAGACAATGAGCAGTTCTTC	CASSRGLAGGSDNEQFF
-	TRBV6-1	-	TRBJ2-5	TGTGCCAGCAGCTTCCAGGGACAAGAGACCCAGTACTTC	CASSFQGQETQYF
TRBD1	TRBV19	few	TRBJ1-5	TGTGCCAGTAATTCCCTCGGGACAGCTAAGCAGCCCCAGCATTTT	CASNSLGTAKQPQHF
-	TRBV27	-	TRBJ1-3	TGTGCCAGCAGCTTCGGGTCGTCTGGAAACACCATATATTTT	CASSFGSSGNTIYF
-	TRBV5-6	-	TRBJ2-7	TGTGCCAGCAGGCCGGCTAGCCAGTACGAGCAGTACTTC	CASRPASQYEQYF
-	TRBV27	-	TRBJ1-1	TGTGCCAGCAGTTTAGGAGGAAACACTGAAGCTTTCTTT	CASSLGGNTEAFF
-	TRBV27	-	TRBJ1-1	TGTGCCAGCAGTCCAACCGGGACACTGGACCAGCTGACCATGAACACTGAAGCTTTCTTT	CASSPTGTLDQLTMNTEAFF
-	TRBV10-3	-	TRBJ1-2	TGTGCCATCGGGCGGAGGGGGGGCATCTATGGCTACACCTTC	CAIGRRGGIYGYTF
-	TRBV19	-	TRBJ1-5	TGTGCCTCAGGACAGACCGTGGATCAGCCCCAGCATTTT	CASGQTVDQPQHF
-	TRBV6-1	-	TRBJ1-2	TGTGCCAGCAGTGAAGGGGTATCAGGCTATGGCTACACCTTC	CASSEGVSGYGYTF
-	TRBV6-5	-	TRBJ2-7	TGTGCCAGCAGGGGGGGCGGACCTAACTCCTACGAGCAGTACTTC	CASRGGGPNSYEQYF
-	TRBV5-5	-	TRBJ1-6	TGTGCCAGCAGCGGTGACAGTTCAACCTCCTATAATTCACCCCTCCACTTT	CASSGDSSTSYNSPLHF
-	TRBV9	-	TRBJ2-2	TGTGCCAGCAGCGAAGAAAGCAACACCGGGGAGCTGTTTTTT	CASSEESNTGELFF
TRBD1	TRBV6-1	-	TRBJ1-1	TGTGCCAGCAGTGAAACAGGGGGGGTTGAAGCTTTCTTT	CASSETGGVEAFF
TRBD2	TRBV5-1	-	TRBJ2-1	TGCGCCAGCATGGCGTCAGCGGGAGTCGCGGATGAGCAGTTCTTC	CASMASAGVADEQFF
TRBD2	TRBV5-1	-	TRBJ2-5	TGCGCCAGCAGGACAGGGGGACTAGCGGGGGAGACCCAGTACTTC	CASRTGGLAGETQYF
-	TRBV7-9	-	TRBJ2-1	TGTGCCAGCAGCGCTCAGGGTGAAGGCCCCTACAATGAGCAGTTCTTC	CASSAQGEGPYNEQFF
-	TRBV5-4	-	TRBJ2-7	TGTGCCAGCAGCGCGATCAGTGGGGACGAGCAGTACTTC	CASSAISGDEQYF
-	TRBV6-4	-	TRBJ2-7	TGTGCCAGCAGGGGACCCCGATTCTACGAGCAGTACTTC	CASRGPRFYEQYF
-	TRBV5-8	-	TRBJ1-1	TGTGCCAGCAGCTTCGGCCCCTACCAGAACACTGAAGCTTTCTTT	CASSFGPYQNTEAFF
-	TRBV7-2	-	TRBJ2-7	TGTGCCAGCAGCTTGGCCCAGGCACGGACCCCCTACGAGCAGTACTTC	CASSLAQARTPYEQYF
-	TRBV4-2	-	TRBJ2-1	TGTGCCAGCAGCCAAGAAGGCCGGGGGTACAATGAGCAGTTCTTC	CASSQEGRGYNEQFF
-	TRBV5-1	-	TRBJ2-7	TGCGCCAGCAGCACCGGGACCACCCCCCCCTACGAGCAGTACTTC	CASSTGTTPPYEQYF
-	TRBV5-4	-	TRBJ2-1	TGTGCCAGCAGCATGATTGAGACATTTGAGCAGTTCTTC	CASSMIETFEQFF
TRBD1	TRBV30	few	TRBJ1-5	TGTGCCTGGAGTGTAGCAGGGGGCTGGGTGGACAATCAGCCCCAGCATTTT	CAWSVAGGWVDNQPQHF
TRBD2	TRBV6-5	-	TRBJ2-1	TGTGCCAGCAGAATAGCGGGAGTGAGGTCGGGTGAGCAGTTCTTC	CASRIAGVRSGEQFF
-	TRBV15	-	TRBJ2-3	TGTGCCACCAGCAGCTCGGACAGGGAGGGGGATACGCAGTATTTT	CATSSSDREGDTQYF
TRBD1	TRBV19	-	TRBJ2-7	TGTGCCAGTAGTACCGGACAGGGCCCCTACGAGCAGTACTTC	CASSTGQGPYEQYF
-	TRBV5-1	-	TRBJ2-6	TGCGCCAGCAGCTTCCGCCAGAGTTCTTGGGTGTACCAGGCTGGGGCCAACGTCCTGACTTTC	CASSFRQSSWVYQAGANVLTF
TRBD1	TRBV5-1	-	TRBJ1-4	TGCGCCAGCAGCTTGGATGGGACAGGGCGCCCGGCGACTAATGAAAAACTGTTTTTT	CASSLDGTGRPATNEKLFF
-	TRBV2	-	TRBJ2-7	TGTGCCAGCAGTGATTTTACTGGGATGAGCTACGAGCAGTACTTC	CASSDFTGMSYEQYF
TRBD2	TRBV7-2	-	TRBJ2-1	TGTGCCAGCAGCTTTGGACTAGCGGGTGAGCAGTTCTTC	CASSFGLAGEQFF
-	TRBV30	few	TRBJ2-1	TGTGCCTGGAGACTAGAGGCAGACAATGAGCAGTTCTTC	CAWRLEADNEQFF
-	TRBV5-4	-	TRBJ1-1	TGTGCCAGCAGCCTCCGGAAGGGGGTCTGGACTGAAGCTTTCTTT	CASSLRKGVWTEAFF
-	TRBV5-4	-	TRBJ1-6	TGTGCCAGCAGCACGATACAGGGTGATTCACCCCTCCACTTT	CASSTIQGDSPLHF
TRBD1	TRBV2	-	TRBJ1-4	TGTGCCAGCAGATTACTTACAGGGGGCAATGAAAAACTGTTTTTT	CASRLLTGGNEKLFF
TRBD1	TRBV11-2	once	TRBJ2-7	TGTGCCAGCAGCTTAATCTCTGACAGGGACCGGCAGTACTTC	CASSLISDRDRQYF
TRBD1	TRBV5-1	-	TRBJ2-7	TGCGCCAGCAGCTTAGGACAGGCAAACGAGCAGTACTTC	CASSLGQANEQYF
TRBD2	TRBV11-2	-	TRBJ2-7	TGTGCCAGCAGACGGACTAGCGTGAGGTCGGCCTACGAGCAGTACTTC	CASRRTSVRSAYEQYF
-	TRBV29-1	-	TRBJ2-2	TGCAGCGCACAAGGGTTTGTGGGGGAGCTGTTTTTT	CSAQGFVGELFF
-	TRBV10-2	-	TRBJ1-5	TGCGCCAGCAGTGAGTTCGGGATTGGCTATCAGCCCCAGCATTTT	CASSEFGIGYQPQHF
-	TRBV7-9	-	TRBJ2-3	TGTGCCAGCAGCTTAGGCGGGACTCCAGACTCCGATACGCAGTATTTT	CASSLGGTPDSDTQYF
-	TRBV6-5	once	TRBJ2-7	TGTGCCAGCAGTTACTCGATTGGACAGTCCGGCGAGCAGTACTTC	CASSYSIGQSGEQYF
-	TRBV7-8	-	TRBJ2-2	TGTGCCAGCATAAGGGGGGGGGCCTTAAACACCGGGGAGCTGTTTTTT	CASIRGGALNTGELFF
-	TRBV12-5	once	TRBJ1-2	TGTGCTAGTGGTGCCTTCGGGGGCCGGTCCTATGGCTACACCTTC	CASGAFGGRSYGYTF
-	TRBV11-2	-	TRBJ2-1	TGTGCCAGCAGCTTATGGATTGGTTTGGCAGAATCCCGCAATGAGCAGTTCTTC	CASSLWIGLAESRNEQFF